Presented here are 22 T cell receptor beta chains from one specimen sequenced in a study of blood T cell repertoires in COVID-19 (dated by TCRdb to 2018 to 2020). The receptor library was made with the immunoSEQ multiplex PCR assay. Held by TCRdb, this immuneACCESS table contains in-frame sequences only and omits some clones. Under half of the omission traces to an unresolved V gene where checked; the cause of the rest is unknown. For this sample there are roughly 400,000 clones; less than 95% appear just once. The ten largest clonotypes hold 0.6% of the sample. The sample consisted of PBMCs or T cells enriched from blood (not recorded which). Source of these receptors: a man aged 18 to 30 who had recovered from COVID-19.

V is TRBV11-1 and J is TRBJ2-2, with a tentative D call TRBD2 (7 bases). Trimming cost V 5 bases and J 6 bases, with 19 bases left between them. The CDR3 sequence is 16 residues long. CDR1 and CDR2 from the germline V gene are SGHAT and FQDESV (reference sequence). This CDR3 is CASSREGGHLSGELFF. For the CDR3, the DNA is TGTGCCAGCAGCAGAGAGGGGGGGCATTTATCCGGGGAGCTGTTTTTT.

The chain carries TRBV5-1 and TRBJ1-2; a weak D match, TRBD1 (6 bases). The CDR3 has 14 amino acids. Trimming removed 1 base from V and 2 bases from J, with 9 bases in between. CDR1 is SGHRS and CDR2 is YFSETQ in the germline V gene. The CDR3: CASSLTQGNYGYTF. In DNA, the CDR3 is TGCGCCAGCAGCTTGACGCAGGGGAACTATGGCTACACCTTC.

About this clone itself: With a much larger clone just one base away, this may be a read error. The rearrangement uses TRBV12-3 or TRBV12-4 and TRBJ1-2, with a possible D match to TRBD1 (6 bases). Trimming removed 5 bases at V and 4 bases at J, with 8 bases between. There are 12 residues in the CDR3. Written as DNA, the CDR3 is TGTGCCAGCAGTCCGGACAGCTATGGCTACACCTTC. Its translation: CASSPDSYGYTF.

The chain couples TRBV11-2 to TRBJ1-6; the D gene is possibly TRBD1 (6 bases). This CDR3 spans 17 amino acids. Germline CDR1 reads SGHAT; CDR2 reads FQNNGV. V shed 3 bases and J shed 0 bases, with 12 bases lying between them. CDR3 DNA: TGTGCCAGCAGCTTCAGGGGCTCAAGCTCCTATAATTCACCCCTCCACTTT. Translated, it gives CASSFRGSSSYNSPLHF.

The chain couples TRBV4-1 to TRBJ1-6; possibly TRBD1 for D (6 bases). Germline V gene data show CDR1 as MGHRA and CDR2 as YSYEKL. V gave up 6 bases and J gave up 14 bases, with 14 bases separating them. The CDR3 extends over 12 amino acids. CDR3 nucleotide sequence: TGCGCCAGCAGGAGCATTGGACAGACCCTCCACTTT. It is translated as CASRSIGQTLHF.

The CDR3 sequence is CSASIQGYTEAFF. DNA for the CDR3: TGCAGTGCTAGTATCCAGGGTTACACTGAAGCTTTCTTT. This chain links TRBV20-1 with TRBJ1-1; TRBD1 might be the D (5 bases). The germline gives CDR1 DFQATT, CDR2 SNEGSKA (reference sequence). V gave up 3 bases and J gave up 3 bases, with 11 bases separating them. The CDR3 totals 13 residues.

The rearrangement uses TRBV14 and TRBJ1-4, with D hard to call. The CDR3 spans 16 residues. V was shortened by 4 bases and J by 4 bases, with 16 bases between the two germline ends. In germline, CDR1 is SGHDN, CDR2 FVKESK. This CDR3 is CASSRNGGRSNEKLFF. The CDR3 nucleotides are TGTGCCAGCAGCCGGAATGGAGGGCGGAGTAATGAAAAACTGTTTTTT.

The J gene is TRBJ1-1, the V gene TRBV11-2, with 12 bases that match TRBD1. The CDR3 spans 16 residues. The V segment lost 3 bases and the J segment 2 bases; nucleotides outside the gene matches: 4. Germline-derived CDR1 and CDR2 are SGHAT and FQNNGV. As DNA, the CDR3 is TGTGCCAGCAGCTTGGTTGGGACAGGGGGCAACACTGAAGCTTTCTTT. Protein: CASSLVGTGGNTEAFF.

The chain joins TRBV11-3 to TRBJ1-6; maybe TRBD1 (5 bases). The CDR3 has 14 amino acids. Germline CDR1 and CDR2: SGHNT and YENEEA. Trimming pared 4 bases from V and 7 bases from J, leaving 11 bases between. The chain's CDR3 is CASSSQGGNSPLHF. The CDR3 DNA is TGTGCCAGCAGCTCGCAGGGAGGCAATTCACCCCTCCACTTT. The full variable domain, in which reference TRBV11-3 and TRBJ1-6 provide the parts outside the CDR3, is EAGVVQSPRYKIIEKKQPVAFWCNPISGHNTLYWYLQNLGQGPELLIRYENEEAVDDSQLPKDRFSAERLKGVDSTLKIQPAELGDSAVYLCASSSQGGNSPLHFGNGTRLTVT.

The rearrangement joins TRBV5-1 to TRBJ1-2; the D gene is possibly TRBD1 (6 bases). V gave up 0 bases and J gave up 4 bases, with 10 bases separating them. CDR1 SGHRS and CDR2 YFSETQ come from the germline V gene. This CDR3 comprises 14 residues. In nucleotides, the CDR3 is TGCGCCAGCAGCTTGGGCCAGGGGATCTATGGCTACACCTTC. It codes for CASSLGQGIYGYTF. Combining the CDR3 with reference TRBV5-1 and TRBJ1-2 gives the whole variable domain KAGVTQTPRYLIKTRGQQVTLSCSPISGHRSVSWYQQTPGQGLQFLFEYFSETQRNKGNFPGRFSGRQFSNSRSEMNVSTLELGDSALYLCASSLGQGIYGYTFGSGTRLTVV.

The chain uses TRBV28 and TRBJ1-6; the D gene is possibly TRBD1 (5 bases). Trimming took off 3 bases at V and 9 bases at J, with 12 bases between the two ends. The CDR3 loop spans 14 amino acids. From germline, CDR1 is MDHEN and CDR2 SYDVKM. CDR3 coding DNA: TGTGCCAGCAGTTTGGCAGGGCGTAGTTCACCCCTCCACTTT. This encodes CASSLAGRSSPLHF.

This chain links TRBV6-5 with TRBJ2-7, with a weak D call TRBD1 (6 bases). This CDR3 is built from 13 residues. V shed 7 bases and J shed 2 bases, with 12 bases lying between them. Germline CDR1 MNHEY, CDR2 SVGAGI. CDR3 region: CASNRGGPYEQYF. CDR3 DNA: TGTGCCAGCAATAGAGGGGGACCCTACGAGCAGTACTTC.

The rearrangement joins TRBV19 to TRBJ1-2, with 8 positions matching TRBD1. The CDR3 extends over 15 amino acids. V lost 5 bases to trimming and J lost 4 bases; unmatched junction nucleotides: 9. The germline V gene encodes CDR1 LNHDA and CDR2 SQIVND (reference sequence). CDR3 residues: CASSEAQTGVYGYTF. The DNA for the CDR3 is TGTGCCAGTAGTGAAGCACAGACAGGGGTCTATGGCTACACCTTC.

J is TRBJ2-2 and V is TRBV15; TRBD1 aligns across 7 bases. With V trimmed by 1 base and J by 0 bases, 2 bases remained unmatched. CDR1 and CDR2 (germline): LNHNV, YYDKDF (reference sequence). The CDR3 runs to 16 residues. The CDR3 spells CATSRVGQSNTGELFF. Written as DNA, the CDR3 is TGTGCCACCAGCAGAGTGGGACAGTCGAACACCGGGGAGCTGTTTTTT.

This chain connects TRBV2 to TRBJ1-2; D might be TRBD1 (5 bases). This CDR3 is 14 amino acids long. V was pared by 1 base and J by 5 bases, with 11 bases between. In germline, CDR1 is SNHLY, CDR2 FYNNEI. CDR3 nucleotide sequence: TGTGCCAGCAGTGAAGGCAGGGTGCGGTATGGCTACACCTTC. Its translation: CASSEGRVRYGYTF.

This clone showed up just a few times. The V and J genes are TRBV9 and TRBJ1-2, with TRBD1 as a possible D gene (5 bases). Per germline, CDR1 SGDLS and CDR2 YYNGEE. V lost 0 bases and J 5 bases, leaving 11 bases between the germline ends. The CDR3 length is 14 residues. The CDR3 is CASSVAAGKYGYTF. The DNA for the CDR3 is TGTGCCAGCAGCGTAGCTGCAGGGAAGTATGGCTACACCTTC.

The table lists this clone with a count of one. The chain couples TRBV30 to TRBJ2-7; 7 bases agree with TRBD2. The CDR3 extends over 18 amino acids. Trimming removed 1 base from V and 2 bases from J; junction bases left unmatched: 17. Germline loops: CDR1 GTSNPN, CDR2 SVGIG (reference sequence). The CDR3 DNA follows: TGTGCCTGGAGTGACGACGAAGAAAAAACTAGCGTGACCTACGAGCAGTACTTC. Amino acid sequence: CAWSDDEEKTSVTYEQYF.

The CDR3: CSVAHTEAFF. The CDR3 DNA sequence: TGCAGCGTTGCTCACACTGAAGCTTTCTTT. This chain links TRBV29-1 with TRBJ1-1, with D uncertain. V was clipped by 4 bases and J by 3 bases, with 3 bases between them. This CDR3 comprises 10 residues. Germline V gene lookup returns CDR1 SQVTM and CDR2 ANQGSEA.

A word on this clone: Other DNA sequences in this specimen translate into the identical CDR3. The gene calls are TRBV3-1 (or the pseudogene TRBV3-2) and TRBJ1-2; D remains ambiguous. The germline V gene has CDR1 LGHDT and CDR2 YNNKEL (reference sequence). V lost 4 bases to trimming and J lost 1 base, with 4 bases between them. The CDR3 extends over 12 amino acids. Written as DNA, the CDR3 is TGTGCCAGCAGCCCCAGTAACTATGGCTACACCTTC. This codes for CASSPSNYGYTF.

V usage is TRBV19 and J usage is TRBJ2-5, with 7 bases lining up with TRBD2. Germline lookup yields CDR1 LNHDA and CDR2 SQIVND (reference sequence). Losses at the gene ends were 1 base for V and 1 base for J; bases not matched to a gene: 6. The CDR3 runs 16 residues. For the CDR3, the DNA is TGTGCCAGTAGTATAGGTCCGGGAGGCAGCCAAGAGACCCAGTACTTC. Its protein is CASSIGPGGSQETQYF.

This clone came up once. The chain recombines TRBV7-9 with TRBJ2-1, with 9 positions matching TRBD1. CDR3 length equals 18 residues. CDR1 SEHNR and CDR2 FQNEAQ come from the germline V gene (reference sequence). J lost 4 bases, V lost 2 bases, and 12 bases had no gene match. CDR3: CASSLPLSTGGLYNEQFF. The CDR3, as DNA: TGTGCCAGCAGCTTACCCCTTTCAACAGGGGGCCTGTACAATGAGCAGTTCTTC.

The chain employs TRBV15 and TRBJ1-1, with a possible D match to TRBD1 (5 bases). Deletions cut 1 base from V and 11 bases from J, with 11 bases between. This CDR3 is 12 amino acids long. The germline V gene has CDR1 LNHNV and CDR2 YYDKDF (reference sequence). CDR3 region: CATSRGGTKAFF. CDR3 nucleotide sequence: TGTGCCACCAGCAGAGGGGGCACGAAGGCTTTCTTT.